The 5 T cell receptor beta chains in this list originate from one sample, sequenced in a study of CD8+CD57+ T cells in acquired aplastic anemia. TCR beta VDJ combinations and CDR3 sequences were profiled from genomic DNA. TCRdb re-called the reads with MiXCR, one entry per CDR3 protein. Of 55,000 to 60,000 distinct CDR3 sequences listed, roughly three fifths are singletons. Only patients with CD8+CD57+ cell expansion on flow cytometry were chosen for sequencing. The sequenced sample was sorted CD4+, CD8+, or CD8+CD57+ T cells (not recorded which) from PBMCs. The receptors shown here come from a human donor with aplastic anemia.

This clonotype appeared once. This chain uses TRBV7-9 with TRBJ1-1; TRBD1 is a possible D gene (5 bases). The CDR3 sequence is 15 residues long. Germline loops: CDR1 SEHNR, CDR2 FQNEAQ (reference sequence). V lost 5 bases, J lost 1 base, and 14 bases lay in between. The CDR3 here is CASSGRQLSNTEAFF. For the CDR3, the DNA is TGTGCCAGCAGCGGTCGACAGCTTTCGAACACTGAAGCTTTCTTT.

The chain couples TRBV7-2 to TRBJ2-3; D uncertain. The CDR3 is 14 amino acids. Trimming left V 7 bases short and J 2 bases short, with 13 bases between. The V gene's germline CDR1 is SGHTA and CDR2 FQGNSA. CDR3 nucleotide sequence: TGTGCCAGCACCCTACGGCCACCCACAGATACGCAGTATTTT. This sequence encodes CASTLRPPTDTQYF. Variable domain in full (rest from reference TRBV7-2 and TRBJ2-3): GAGVSQSPSNKVTEKGKDVELRCDPISGHTALYWYRQSLGQGLEFLIYFQGNSAPDKSGLPSDRFSAERTGGSVSTLTIQRTQQEDSAVYLCASTLRPPTDTQYFGPGTRLTVL.

This clonotype was observed at least ten times. The chain couples TRBV7-6 to TRBJ1-1; D is undetermined. Germline V gene lookup returns CDR1 SGHVS and CDR2 FNYEAQ. The CDR3 covers 15 residues. Trimming removed 0 bases at V and 4 bases at J, with 12 bases between. CDR3 coding DNA: TGTGCCAGCAGCTTAGCTGGGTGGGGAGGCACTGAAGCTTTCTTT. As protein: CASSLAGWGGTEAFF.

The CDR3, as DNA: TGTGCCAGCAGCCAACTCGGGACAGGGGAAAACAATGAGCAGTTCTTC. Protein product: CASSQLGTGENNEQFF. The genes are TRBV7-9 and TRBJ2-1; 10 bases match TRBD1. The CDR3 runs 16 residues. The germline V gene has CDR1 SEHNR and CDR2 FQNEAQ (reference sequence). V shed 5 bases, J shed 5 bases, and the junction held 9 bases outside the gene matches.

The V call is TRBV7-3, the J call TRBJ2-3; 10 bases are a match to TRBD2. This CDR3 is built from 15 residues. Germline CDR1 SGHTA, CDR2 FQGTGA. V was pared by 2 bases and J by 3 bases, with 2 bases of the junction left unmatched. The CDR3 here is CASSLLAGVTDTQYF. In nucleotides, the CDR3 is TGTGCCAGCAGCTTACTAGCGGGAGTAACAGATACGCAGTATTTT.